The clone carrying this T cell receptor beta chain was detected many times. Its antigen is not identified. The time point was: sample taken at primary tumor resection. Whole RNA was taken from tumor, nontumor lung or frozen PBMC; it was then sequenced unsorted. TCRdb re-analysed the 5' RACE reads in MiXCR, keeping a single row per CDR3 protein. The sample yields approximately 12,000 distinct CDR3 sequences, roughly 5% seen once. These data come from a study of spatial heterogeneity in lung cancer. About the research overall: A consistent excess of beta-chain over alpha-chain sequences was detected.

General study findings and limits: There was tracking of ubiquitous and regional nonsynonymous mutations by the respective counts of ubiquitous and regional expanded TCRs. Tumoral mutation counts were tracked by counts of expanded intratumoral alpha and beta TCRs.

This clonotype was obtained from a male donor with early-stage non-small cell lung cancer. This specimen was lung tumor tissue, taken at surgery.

CDR3 sequence reads: CASSALRNTEAFF. The CDR3 DNA sequence: TGTGCCAGCAGTGCTCTCCGGAACACTGAAGCTTTCTTT. This chain uses TRBV6-1 with TRBJ1-1, with no clear D. V lost 4 bases and J 1 base, leaving 7 bases between the germline ends. This CDR3 comprises 13 residues. Germline V gives CDR1 MNHNS, CDR2 SASEGT.